This TCR beta chain appears in the sequencing data of a study of OX40 agonist ivuxolimab in advanced cancers. Study in general: Patients received the agonistic anti-OX40 (CD134) antibody ivuxolimab.

The timepoints at which blood was sampled were baseline, cycle 4 day 1, and cycle 7 day 1. The data were produced by immunoSEQ multiplex PCR, yet TCRdb's version contains in-frame clones alone and is incomplete. The sample lists around 100,000 clones, about nine tenths occurring once. In germline, CDR1 is MNHEY, CDR2 SMNVEV (reference sequence). Unmatched junction bases numbered 4, after V lost 4 bases and J lost 1 base. This CDR3 has 15 residues. Specimen: CD4+ or CD8+ T cells sorted from blood, collected in a trial of the OX40 agonist ivuxolimab. The chain joins TRBV27 to TRBJ2-1, with 7 bases that match TRBD1. The clonotype was recovered from an adult with an advanced solid tumor such as melanoma, head and neck, liver or kidney cancer. The CDR3 coding sequence is TGTGCCAGCAGTTGGGGCAGGGGGTCCTACAATGAGCAGTTCTTC. It translates to CASSWGRGSYNEQFF.